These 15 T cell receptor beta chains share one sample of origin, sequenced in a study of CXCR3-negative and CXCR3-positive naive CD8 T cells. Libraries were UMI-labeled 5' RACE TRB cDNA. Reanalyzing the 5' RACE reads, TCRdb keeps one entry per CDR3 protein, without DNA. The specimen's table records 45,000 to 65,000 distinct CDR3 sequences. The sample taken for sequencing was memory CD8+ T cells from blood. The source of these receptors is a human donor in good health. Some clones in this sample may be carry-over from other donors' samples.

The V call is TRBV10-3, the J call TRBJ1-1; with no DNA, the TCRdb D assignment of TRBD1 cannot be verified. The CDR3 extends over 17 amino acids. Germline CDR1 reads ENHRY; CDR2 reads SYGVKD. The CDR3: CAISEPDRAKMDTEAFF.

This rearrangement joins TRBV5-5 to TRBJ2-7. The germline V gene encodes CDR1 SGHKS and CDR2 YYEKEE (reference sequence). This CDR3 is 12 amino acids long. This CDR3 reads CASSGNYYEQYF. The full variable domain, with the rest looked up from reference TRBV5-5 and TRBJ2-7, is DAGVTQSPTHLIKTRGQQVTLRCSPISGHKSVSWYQQVLGQGPQFIFQYYEKEERGRGNFPDRFSARQFPNYSSELNVNALLLGDSALYLCASSGNYYEQYFGPGTRLTVT.

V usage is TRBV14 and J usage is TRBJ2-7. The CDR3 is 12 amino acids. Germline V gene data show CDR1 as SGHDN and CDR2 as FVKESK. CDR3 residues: CASSQDQYEQYF.

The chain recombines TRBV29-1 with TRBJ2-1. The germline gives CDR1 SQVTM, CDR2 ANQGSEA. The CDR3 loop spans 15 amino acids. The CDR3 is CSVEAGSKLYNEQFF.

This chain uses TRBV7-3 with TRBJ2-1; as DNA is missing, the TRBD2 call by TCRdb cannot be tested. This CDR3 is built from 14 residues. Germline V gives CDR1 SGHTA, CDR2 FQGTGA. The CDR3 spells CASSAGLAGVEQFF.

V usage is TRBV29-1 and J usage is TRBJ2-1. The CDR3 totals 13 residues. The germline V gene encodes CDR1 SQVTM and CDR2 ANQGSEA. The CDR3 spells CSVVGFDYNEQFF.

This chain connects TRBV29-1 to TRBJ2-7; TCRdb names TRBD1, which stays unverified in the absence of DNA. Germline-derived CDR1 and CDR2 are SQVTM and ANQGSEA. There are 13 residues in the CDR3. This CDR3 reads CSVERQGLGEQYF.

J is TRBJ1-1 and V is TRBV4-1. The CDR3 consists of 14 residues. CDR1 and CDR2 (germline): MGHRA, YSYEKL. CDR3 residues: CASSQEAGDREAFF.

Here the CDR3 reads CASSPRETGFYEQYF. The V and J genes are TRBV7-2 and TRBJ2-7; checking the TCRdb D call of TRBD1 is not possible without DNA. The CDR3 sequence is 15 residues long. CDR1 and CDR2 (germline): SGHTA, FQGNSA.

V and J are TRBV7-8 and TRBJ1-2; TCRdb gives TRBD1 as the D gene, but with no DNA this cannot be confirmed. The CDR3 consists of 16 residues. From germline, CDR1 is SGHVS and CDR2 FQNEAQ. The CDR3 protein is CASSVGRTGPGYGYTF.

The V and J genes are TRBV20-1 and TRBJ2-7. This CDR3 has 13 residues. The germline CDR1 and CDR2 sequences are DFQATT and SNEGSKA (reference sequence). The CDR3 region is CSARDLRDYEQYF.

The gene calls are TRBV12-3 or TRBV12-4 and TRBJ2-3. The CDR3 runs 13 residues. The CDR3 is CASSLQKVITQYF.

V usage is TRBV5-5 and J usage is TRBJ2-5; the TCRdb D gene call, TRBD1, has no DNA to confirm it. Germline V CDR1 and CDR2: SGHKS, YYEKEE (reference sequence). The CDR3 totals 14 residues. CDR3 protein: CASSLGQSAETQYF.

The CDR3: CASGTSGGAGPDTQYF. The chain uses TRBV12-3 or TRBV12-4 and TRBJ2-3; with no DNA, the TCRdb D assignment of TRBD2 cannot be verified. The length of the CDR3 is 16 residues.

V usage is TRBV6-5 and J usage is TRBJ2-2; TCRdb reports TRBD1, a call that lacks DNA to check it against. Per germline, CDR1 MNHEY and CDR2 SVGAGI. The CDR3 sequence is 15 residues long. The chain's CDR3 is CASSWGGSNTGELFF.